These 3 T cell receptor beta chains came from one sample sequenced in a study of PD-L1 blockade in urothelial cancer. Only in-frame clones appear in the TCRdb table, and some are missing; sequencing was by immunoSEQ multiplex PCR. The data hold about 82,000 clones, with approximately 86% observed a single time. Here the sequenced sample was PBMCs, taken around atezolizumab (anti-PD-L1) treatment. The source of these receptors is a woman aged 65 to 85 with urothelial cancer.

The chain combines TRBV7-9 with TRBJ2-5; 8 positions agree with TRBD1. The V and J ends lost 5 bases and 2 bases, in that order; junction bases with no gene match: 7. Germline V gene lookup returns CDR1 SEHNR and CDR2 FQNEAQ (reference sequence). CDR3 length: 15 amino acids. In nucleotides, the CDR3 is TGTGCCAGCAGCCGAATGGGACAGGTGCAAGAGACCCAGTACTTC. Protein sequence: CASSRMGQVQETQYF.

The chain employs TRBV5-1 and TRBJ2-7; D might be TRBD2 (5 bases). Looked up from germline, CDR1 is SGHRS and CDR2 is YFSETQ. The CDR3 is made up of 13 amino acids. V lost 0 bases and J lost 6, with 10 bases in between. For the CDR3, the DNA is TGCGCCAGCAGCTTGGGGCTAGCTTCCGAGCAGTACTTC. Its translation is CASSLGLASEQYF. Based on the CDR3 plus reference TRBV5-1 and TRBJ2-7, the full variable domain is KAGVTQTPRYLIKTRGQQVTLSCSPISGHRSVSWYQQTPGQGLQFLFEYFSETQRNKGNFPGRFSGRQFSNSRSEMNVSTLELGDSALYLCASSLGLASEQYFGPGTRLTVT.

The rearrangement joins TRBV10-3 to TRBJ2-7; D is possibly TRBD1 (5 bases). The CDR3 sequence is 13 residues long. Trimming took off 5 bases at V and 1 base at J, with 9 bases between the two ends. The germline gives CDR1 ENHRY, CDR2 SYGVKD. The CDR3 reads CAISPTDSYEQYF. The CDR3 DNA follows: TGTGCCATCAGTCCGACAGATTCCTACGAGCAGTACTTC.